This T cell receptor beta chain was documented in a study of molecular identifiers for immune sequencing clone quantification. V was clipped by 8 bases and J by 0 bases, with 14 bases between them. The germline gives CDR1 MGHDK, CDR2 SYGVNS. The CDR3 runs 16 residues. Listed TCR primers and previously described methods were used for bulk TCR libraries. TCRdb passed the PCR reads through MiXCR, listing each CDR3 protein once. The table has 53,000 or so distinct CDR3 sequences, approximately 34% seen once. About this clonotype itself: What it binds is unknown.

The CD8+CD4-CCR7+CD45RA+ phenotype defined the sorted naive CD8 T cells. Study-level findings and limits: Single-cell amounts of spiked Jurkat TCR RNA were reportedly detectable among approximately 1 million naive cells. Clonotypes surpassing 20 RNA copies contained over 97% of effector molecules, versus under 1% in naive cells.

Sequenced: naive CD8+ T cells from blood, with Jurkat cell RNA spiked in. Indicated subset: FACS-sorted CD8+CD4-CCR7+CD45RA+ naive T cells. This receptor was identified in a human donor in good health. Some libraries in this study had Jurkat cell RNA spiked in. The chain links TRBV25-1 to TRBJ2-6; D remains ambiguous. The CDR3 nucleotides are TGTGCCAGCCCAGCCGGCCTTTACTCTGGGGCCAACGTCCTGACTTTC. Protein sequence: CASPAGLYSGANVLTF.